This TCR beta chain was captured in a study of PD-1 blockade in mismatch repair-deficient tumors. Study-wide points: All three positive peptides came from frameshift mutations, yielding 140 or so blood TCRs.

Points on this clone: Its specificity is unknown.

Deletions cut 5 bases from V and 3 bases from J, with 17 bases between. The CDR3 runs 15 residues. Germline V gene sequence: CDR1 MNHNY, CDR2 SVGAGI (reference sequence). The assay was immunoSEQ multiplex PCR, and TCRdb's table has in-frame clones only and misses some. This sample carries about 14,000 clones, approximately 86% of them seen once, and the ten largest clones take about 4.6%. The time point here: 10-day in vitro stimulation with candidate neoantigen peptide 6. Cells were stimulated roughly eleven days with each of about 7 ELISpot-reactive neoantigens. Baseline for clone expansion was a parallel culture with no peptide.

The starting material was cells cultured in vitro, obtained from a patient treated with pembrolizumab. The chain carries TRBV6-6 and TRBJ2-7, with TRBD2 as a possible D gene (6 bases). The sequence came from an adult with mismatch repair-deficient cancer. The CDR3 region is CASSPFWDSNYEQYF. CDR3 bases: TGTGCCAGCAGTCCATTTTGGGACTCCAACTACGAGCAGTACTTC.